This is a list of T cell receptor beta chains from one sample in a study of blood T cell repertoires in COVID-19. The assay was immunoSEQ multiplex PCR, and TCRdb's table has in-frame clones only and misses some. This table holds about 14,000 clones, around 69% found once. The specimen sequenced was peripheral blood. All receptors come from a boy aged 2 to 10 with active or convalescent COVID-19. Each CDR3 is given with its conserved first and last residue. Each record gives: J gene, CDR3 length, V gene, D gene, clone size, CDR3 protein. D genes are given only for firm matches. A clone size is listed for some rows: how often the clone was seen (once, few, many), or a class if it is expanded.

TRBJ2-7 15 TRBV9 TRBD2 NA CASSTGLAGVYEQYF
TRBJ2-7 14 TRBV5-1 TRBD1 NA CASSWGTGGYEQYF
TRBJ1-3 15 TRBV3-1/TRBV3-2 NA medium-sized CASSQLPNSGNTIYF
TRBJ1-1 14 TRBV2 TRBD1 NA CASSGQGRNTEAFF
TRBJ2-1 14 TRBV5-5 NA NA CASRSGVAVDEQFF
TRBJ2-5 15 TRBV4-1 NA few CASSQDLNRGETQYF
TRBJ1-1 13 TRBV10-3 NA NA CAISESEFTEAFF
TRBJ2-1 12 TRBV6-5 TRBD1 NA CASSKTGNEQFF
TRBJ1-1 15 TRBV11-2 TRBD1 NA CASSRGQVMNTEAFF
TRBJ1-1 15 TRBV11-2 TRBD1 NA CASSFGTGVVTEAFF
TRBJ2-1 15 TRBV9 TRBD2 NA CASSPGLAPNNEQFF
TRBJ1-1 13 TRBV29-1 NA NA CSVSLDLNTEAFF
TRBJ2-1 16 TRBV27 TRBD2 NA CASSLWGGKSYNEQFF
TRBJ2-3 15 TRBV4-2 NA NA CASSQESVIQDTQYF
TRBJ2-1 14 TRBV5-1 TRBD1 NA CASSGRQGADEQFF
TRBJ2-6 15 TRBV11-2 TRBD1 NA CASSPGGAGANVLTF
TRBJ1-2 14 TRBV5-5 NA few CASSLTVGGYGYTF
TRBJ1-6 15 TRBV5-1 TRBD1 NA CASRQGGYDNSPLHF
TRBJ2-2 14 TRBV10-2 TRBD2 NA CASRGTSRSGELFF
TRBJ1-2 16 TRBV5-1 TRBD1 NA CASSQMTGRSNYGYTF
TRBJ1-1 15 TRBV5-4 NA NA CASSEQGWGNTEAFF
TRBJ1-1 15 TRBV27 NA NA CASSRQAHMNTEAFF
TRBJ2-2 14 TRBV6-6 NA few CASRRTDNTGELFF
TRBJ2-5 12 TRBV4-2 NA NA CASRGQQETQYF
TRBJ2-3 19 TRBV5-4 TRBD2 NA CASSRVRTSGRAEGDTQYF
TRBJ1-5 15 TRBV19 TRBD1 NA CASSSSGQVNQPQHF
TRBJ1-1 15 TRBV5-4 NA NA CASSSLQGSAIEAFF
TRBJ1-2 13 TRBV5-4 NA NA CASSLYLNYGYTF
TRBJ2-1 10 TRBV6-6 TRBD1 NA CASSGTGEFF
TRBJ1-3 14 TRBV5-1 TRBD1 NA CASSSTGAGNTIYF
TRBJ1-5 21 TRBV21-1 NA few CASSKQILTCWSPRSNQPQHF
TRBJ1-6 15 TRBV5-1 TRBD1 NA CASSSGQGGTSPLHF
TRBJ2-5 15 TRBV5-4 NA NA CASSLAPRAQETQYF
TRBJ2-7 14 TRBV6-5 TRBD2 NA CASSYKASGYEQYF
TRBJ1-3 11 TRBV25-1 NA NA CASSEGSTIYF
TRBJ2-3 18 TRBV4-3 TRBD2 NA CASSQALGLAGTTDTQYF
TRBJ2-7 15 TRBV27 TRBD2 few CASSLGTNPLYEQYF
TRBJ1-1 15 TRBV11-2 TRBD1 NA CASSQQGARTGEAFF
TRBJ2-2 15 TRBV30 NA NA CAWSVKQGNTGELFF
TRBJ2-2 16 TRBV19 NA once CASSIDRETNTGELFF
TRBJ1-1 16 TRBV7-9 TRBD1 NA CASRRGTTGINTEAFF
TRBJ1-2 15 TRBV28 TRBD1 NA CASRTPTGGNYGYTF
TRBJ1-2 13 TRBV29-1 TRBD1 NA CSVEDRAGQGGTF
TRBJ2-5 14 TRBV27 NA NA CASSVLSGIKTQYF
TRBJ1-1 11 TRBV2 NA NA CASTLRAEAFF
TRBJ1-3 15 TRBV2 TRBD1 NA CASSATGGIGNTIYF
TRBJ2-1 20 TRBV27 TRBD2 NA CASSPQPLWTSGGTYNEQFF
TRBJ2-1 15 TRBV28 NA NA CASSFLGAVYNEQFF
TRBJ1-5 16 TRBV18 NA NA CASSNRQGHSNQPQHF
TRBJ1-4 14 TRBV6-6 NA NA CASLAARVDEKLFF
TRBJ1-1 16 TRBV27 NA NA CASSLSGGIMNTEAFF
TRBJ1-5 14 TRBV6-2/TRBV6-3 TRBD1 large CASSWTGRNQPQHF